The rows below give T cell receptor beta chains drawn from one sample of a study of blood T cell repertoires in COVID-19. Profiling relied on immunoSEQ multiplex PCR, and the TCRdb table lists in-frame clones only, not all of them. The table includes more than 90,000 clones, 84% detected once. Input material: peripheral blood. The receptors derive from a human donor in a cohort sampled during active COVID-19. Each CDR3 is given with its conserved first and last residue.

J gene,V gene,CDR3 protein
TRBJ1-4,TRBV9,CASSVRVEKLFF
TRBJ1-2,TRBV7-2,CASSLGGTLSNYGYTF
TRBJ1-2,TRBV6-9,CASSYSTDATGRYGYTF
TRBJ1-1,TRBV10-3,CAISGPDRGSTEAFF
TRBJ1-6,TRBV19,CASSTGQGLNNSPLHF
TRBJ1-3,TRBV6-5,CASRTGPYGNTIYF
TRBJ2-5,TRBV2,CASSRQGASETQYF
TRBJ2-7,TRBV11-2,CASSFAAYEQYF
TRBJ2-7,TRBV28,CASSLPGGYEQYF
TRBJ2-3,TRBV3-1/TRBV3-2,CASSQKRGDTDTQYF
TRBJ1-2,TRBV5-5,CASSLAVNYGYTF
TRBJ2-7,TRBV7-8,CASIPTGTGIAYEQYF
TRBJ1-2,TRBV3-1/TRBV3-2,CASSRAFGYTF
TRBJ2-5,TRBV6-5,CARHKETQEAQYF
TRBJ2-6,TRBV21-1,CASSGPQVWGANVLTF
TRBJ1-5,TRBV19,CASSTRGGWQPQHF
TRBJ2-4,TRBV6-1,CASSEYVSVAVQYF
TRBJ2-7,TRBV6-2/TRBV6-3,CASSYGGRVIYEQYF
TRBJ1-5,TRBV19,CASSIGVTVVGQPQHF
TRBJ2-5,TRBV3-1/TRBV3-2,CASSQVQGTQYF
TRBJ1-2,TRBV2,CASSRTWEGGYTF
TRBJ2-1,TRBV3-1/TRBV3-2,CASSQDLSLAVYNEQFF
TRBJ2-3,TRBV13,CASSPGTSGSTDTQYF
TRBJ1-3,TRBV28,CASRTPGQGSGNTIYF
TRBJ2-7,TRBV28,CASCSEADEQYF
TRBJ2-1,TRBV27,CASSLGGKEFF
TRBJ2-5,TRBV5-4,CASSSNNPSGLARKTQYF
TRBJ2-1,TRBV27,CASTLGVGQGVLANNEHSEQFF
TRBJ2-2,TRBV5-5,CASSRVSGRSTGELFF
TRBJ1-2,TRBV10-3,CAITVDRESFGYTF
TRBJ2-7,TRBV18,CASSSDTPGLGGYEQYF
TRBJ2-1,TRBV21-1,CALRRRAYNEQFF
TRBJ1-1,TRBV20-1,CSARAENEAFF
TRBJ1-2,TRBV10-3,CAISDPRQGYGYTF
TRBJ1-5,TRBV2,CASSETGVPNQPQHF
TRBJ2-7,TRBV14,CASSRRQGTAYEQYF
TRBJ1-2,TRBV20-1,CSASDGSRYGYTF
TRBJ1-1,TRBV18,CASSPPNRGETEAFF
TRBJ2-1,TRBV28,CASRRIAGDLEYNEQFF
TRBJ1-2,TRBV29-1,CSVEGVRDRANYGYTF
TRBJ1-6,TRBV18,CASSRDRGSPLHF
TRBJ2-7,TRBV11-2,CASSSGTASYEQYF
TRBJ1-5,TRBV6-5,CASSAGSGPQHF
TRBJ2-5,TRBV28,CASSSSLSRQVLTQYF
TRBJ1-1,TRBV27,CASSLLGRNTEAFF
TRBJ2-1,TRBV15,CATRAPSGGAAYNEQFF
TRBJ1-5,TRBV5-1,CASSPDTPQQPQHF
TRBJ1-2,TRBV10-3,CAISETGDYGYTF
TRBJ2-7,TRBV27,CASSLIPTSGYEQYF
TRBJ1-5,TRBV5-1,CASSLAPDRGDQPQHF
TRBJ1-2,TRBV2,CASSDLGANYGYTF
TRBJ2-1,TRBV10-3,CAISESGLGSNEQFF